The T cell receptor beta chain described here comes from a study of OX40 agonist ivuxolimab in advanced cancers. Study background: As their treatment, patients were administered ivuxolimab, an agonistic anti-OX40 (CD134) antibody. Those enrolled were roughly 80% male, with a mean age of around 55 years and ages from roughly 20 to 90. About 42% of patients had received prior checkpoint inhibitor therapy.

The data were produced by immunoSEQ multiplex PCR, yet TCRdb's version contains in-frame clones alone and is incomplete. The table shows about 58,000 clones, with just over 85% occurring only once. To note about this clone: Its matching antigen is unknown.

The CDR3 spans 16 residues. Germline V CDR1 and CDR2: SGHRS, YFSETQ. Trimming cost V 6 bases and J 1 base, with 16 bases left between them. Overall study findings and caveats: On average, CD8+ T cells showed a greater number of expanded clones than CD4+.

Sequences were derived from CD4+ or CD8+ T cells sorted from blood, sampled in a trial of the OX40 agonist ivuxolimab. The sequence was collected from an adult with an advanced solid tumor such as melanoma, head and neck, liver or kidney cancer. The rearrangement uses TRBV5-1 and TRBJ1-4; D unclear. CDR3 sequence (DNA): TGCGCCAGCACCAGAACCTCCCCCATAACTAATGAAAAACTGTTTTTT. It translates to CASTRTSPITNEKLFF.